This record concerns one TCR beta chain sequence. The antigen is undetermined. Isolated RNA was reverse transcribed in full, so expressed TCRB transcripts were sequenced. Profiling relied on immunoSEQ multiplex PCR, and the TCRdb table lists in-frame clones only, not all of them. Seen here are hundreds of thousands of clones, about 29% observed once, and the top ten hold roughly 0.06%. This sample is drawn from a study of beta chain features in type 1 diabetes. Study-level findings and limits: Here, the possible influence of HLA type (on TCRB rearrangement) remained unresolved. Naive, central memory and regulatory TCRB repertoires appeared more similar among patients than healthy donors. Shorter TCRB CDR3s, moderately but significantly so, were found in Type 1 diabetes patients in all four CD4+ subsets. When VDJ junctions were examined, type 1 diabetes patients showed fewer insertions and more deletions.

The germline gives CDR1 SGHTA, CDR2 FQGNSA. Between the trimmed V and J ends, which lost 7 bases and 1 base, there was a span of 10 bases. The CDR3 extends over 14 amino acids. The chain joins TRBV7-2 to TRBJ2-2; D call uncertain. The sequencing input was naive CD4+ T cells from blood. This clonotype was obtained from a man between 18 and 35 years old in good health. The CDR3 loop is CASNLYRNTGELFF. CDR3 nucleotides: TGTGCCAGCAACCTCTACAGGAACACCGGGGAGCTGTTTTTT.